These 31 T cell receptor beta chains were all obtained from the same sample, sequenced in a study of cytomegalovirus exposure and HLA in healthy donors. Vbeta (60) and Jbeta (13) primers were used in the PCR. TCRdb's table, derived via immunoSEQ multiplex PCR, lists solely in-frame clones and lacks some. The sample has approximately 220,000 clones; over 75% are singletons. Material for sequencing was PBMCs. The receptor source for this set is a male donor in good health and CMV-seronegative.

V usage is TRBV5-6 and J usage is TRBJ2-2, with 9 bases that match TRBD1. The CDR3 is made up of 16 amino acids. Germline V CDR1 and CDR2: SGHDT, YYEEEE. The J segment lost 4 bases and the V segment lost 5 bases, leaving 9 bases of the junction unmatched. The CDR3: CASRNPGQGLTGELFF. In nucleotides, the CDR3 is TGTGCCAGCAGGAATCCGGGACAGGGTCTCACCGGGGAGCTGTTTTTT. Using reference TRBV5-6 and TRBJ2-2 for the parts outside the CDR3, the full variable domain is DAGVTQSPTHLIKTRGQQVTLRCSPKSGHDTVSWYQQALGQGPQFIFQYYEEEERQRGNFPDRFSGHQFPNYSSELNVNALLLGDSALYLCASRNPGQGLTGELFFGEGSRLTVL.

The sample holds one count of this clone. This rearrangement joins TRBV10-2 to TRBJ1-1; no firm D call. V was clipped by 4 bases and J by 8 bases, with 17 bases between them. The CDR3 consists of 14 residues. Germline CDR1 reads WSHSY; CDR2 reads SAAADI. DNA for the CDR3: TGCGCCAGCAGTGGTCATTCCGACTTCACCGAAGCTTTCTTT. Translated: CASSGHSDFTEAFF.

The V and J genes are TRBV4-3 and TRBJ1-3, with 10 nucleotides matching TRBD1. Germline V gene lookup returns CDR1 LGHNA and CDR2 YSLEER. Germline trimming cut 4 bases from V and 4 bases from J; bases unmatched to any gene: 7. The CDR3 totals 16 residues. The CDR3 region has the DNA TGCGCCAGCAGCCTTCAGACAGGGGGCGGCGGAAACACCATATATTTT. Its protein product is CASSLQTGGGGNTIYF.

This clone was observed a few times. The genes are TRBV21-1 and TRBJ2-4; TRBD2, the table's D call, was not compared with the DNA. TRBV21-1 is a pseudogene locus. The CDR3 spans 11 residues. This CDR3 reads CASSKEGVQYF. The CDR3 coding sequence is TGTGCCAGCAGCAAAGAAGGAGTACAGTACTTC.

The chain carries TRBV28 and TRBJ2-2; 11 bases align to TRBD2. The CDR3 is made up of 17 amino acids. The J segment lost 6 bases and the V segment lost 3 bases, leaving 9 bases of the junction unmatched. Per the germline V gene, CDR1 is MDHEN and CDR2 is SYDVKM. This chain's CDR3 is CASSFQGSGRAAGELFF. CDR3 nucleotides: TGTGCCAGCAGTTTTCAGGGTAGCGGGAGGGCGGCCGGGGAGCTGTTTTTT.

The CDR3 region has the DNA TGCGCCAGCAGCTTGTCCTCCGGGAACACTGAAGCTTTCTTT. Amino acids: CASSLSSGNTEAFF. The chain is built from TRBV5-1 and TRBJ1-1; D is undetermined. Germline CDR1 SGHRS, CDR2 YFSETQ. This CDR3 comprises 14 residues. V lost 1 base and J 1 base, leaving 8 bases between the germline ends.

V is TRBV7-3 and J is TRBJ2-1, with 15 bases lining up with TRBD2. The CDR3 is 20 residues long. The ends lost 5 bases at V and 7 bases at J; junction bases unmatched: 18. Germline V lookup: CDR1 SGHTA, CDR2 FQGTGA. CDR3 bases: TGTGCCAGCAGCGCGTATGGCGGACTAGCGGGAGGGCCGGGGGGAAATGAGCAGTTCTTC. Encoded protein: CASSAYGGLAGGPGGNEQFF.

The J gene is TRBJ2-1, the V gene TRBV4-1, with D perhaps TRBD2 (6 bases). The CDR3 runs to 15 residues. V gave up 6 bases and J gave up 2 bases, with 14 bases separating them. In germline, CDR1 is MGHRA, CDR2 YSYEKL. For the CDR3, the DNA is TGCGCCAGCAGAAAAAGGGACTCCACCTACAATGAGCAGTTCTTC. As protein: CASRKRDSTYNEQFF.

This clone occurred a few times. The rearrangement uses TRBV2 and TRBJ1-1; 7 bases fit TRBD1. The trim removed 4 bases at V and 4 bases at J, leaving 9 bases unmatched. This CDR3 has 15 amino acids. CDR1 and CDR2 from the germline V gene are SNHLY and FYNNEI. The chain's CDR3 is CASSVTGALSTEAFF. The CDR3 DNA sequence: TGTGCCAGCAGTGTCACAGGGGCCCTCAGCACTGAAGCTTTCTTT.

The rearrangement uses TRBV5-1 and TRBJ2-4; 11 bases line up with TRBD1. The CDR3 is 16 amino acids. The V gene's germline CDR1 is SGHRS and CDR2 YFSETQ. With V trimmed by 0 bases and J by 8 bases, 7 bases remained unmatched. CDR3 DNA: TGCGCCAGCAGCTTGGGCCTGAAGGACAGGGGGCACATTCAGTACTTC. This sequence encodes CASSLGLKDRGHIQYF.

In DNA form, the CDR3 reads TGTGCCAGCAGCCCCACCCTGCTTCGGAACTATGGCTACACCTTC. Translated: CASSPTLLRNYGYTF. The V and J genes are TRBV7-3 and TRBJ1-2, with D unresolved. The V gene lost 5 bases and the J gene lost 2 bases, with 15 bases spanning the gap. Germline V gene lookup returns CDR1 SGHTA and CDR2 FQGTGA. The CDR3 spans 15 residues.

The chain recombines TRBV2 with TRBJ1-4, with D perhaps matching TRBD1 (5 bases). This CDR3 has 14 residues. Trimming stripped 6 bases from V and 5 bases from J, with 13 bases between. Looked up from germline, CDR1 is SNHLY and CDR2 is FYNNEI. CDR3 nucleotides: TGTGCCAGCAGACAGGCCCCAGGAAATGAAAAACTGTTTTTT. As protein: CASRQAPGNEKLFF.

The CDR3 here is CASSLGPGGYSNQPQHF. The CDR3 DNA is TGTGCCAGCAGCCTTGGTCCAGGGGGGTATAGCAATCAGCCCCAGCATTTT. The V call is TRBV7-2, the J call TRBJ1-5; 7 nucleotides agree with TRBD1. The length of the CDR3 is 17 residues. Per germline, CDR1 SGHTA and CDR2 FQGNSA. V was pared by 5 bases and J by 0 bases, with 10 bases of the junction left unmatched.

V usage is TRBV10-3 and J usage is TRBJ2-7; 8 bases are shared with TRBD2. CDR1 ENHRY and CDR2 SYGVKD come from the germline V gene. V shed 0 bases and J 3 bases; nucleotides not matched to a gene: 13. The CDR3 covers 18 residues. DNA for the CDR3: TGTGCCATCAGTGAGTCGACTGTAGGGTTCCGGGGGGGCTACGAGCAGTACTTC. This encodes CAISESTVGFRGGYEQYF.

The J gene is TRBJ1-1, the V gene TRBV5-1, with D unclear. The V and J ends lost 3 bases and 5 bases respectively, with 14 bases between them. Germline V lookup: CDR1 SGHRS, CDR2 YFSETQ. The CDR3 sequence is 14 residues long. This CDR3 is CASSSRRGGTEAFF. CDR3 DNA sequence: TGCGCCAGCAGCTCTAGACGGGGAGGGACTGAAGCTTTCTTT.

Regarding this clone: The junction departs from the called germline gene at one end, perhaps through a read error. This chain connects TRBV15 to TRBJ2-1, with D perhaps matching TRBD2 (5 bases). The length of the CDR3 is 15 residues. Germline V gives CDR1 LNHNV, CDR2 YYDKDF (reference sequence). CDR3 sequence reads: CATSGEGSPGNEQFF. The CDR3 coding sequence is TGTGCCACCAGCGGAGAGGGCAGCCCCGGCAATGAGCAGTTCTTC.

This chain uses TRBV5-1 with TRBJ2-3; 11 positions match TRBD2. Germline V gene data show CDR1 as SGHRS and CDR2 as YFSETQ. V gave up 6 bases and J gave up 5 bases; unmatched junction bases: 8. The CDR3 spans 15 residues. The CDR3: CASMDGTSGGDTQYF. The CDR3 DNA is TGCGCCAGCATGGACGGGACTAGCGGAGGAGATACGCAGTATTTT.

There are a few counts of this clone. The DNA of the CDR3 is TGTGCCAGCAGCGTCCAGGACTTCACAGATACGCAGTATTTT. Amino acid sequence: CASSVQDFTDTQYF. The chain employs TRBV7-6 and TRBJ2-3; D might be TRBD2 (5 bases). Germline V lookup: CDR1 SGHVS, CDR2 FNYEAQ. Trimming cost V 5 bases and J 2 bases, with 11 bases left between them. The CDR3 has 14 amino acids.

The chain links TRBV30 to TRBJ2-7; D gene ambiguous. CDR1 GTSNPN and CDR2 SVGIG come from the germline V gene (reference sequence). V lost 5 bases and J 6 bases, leaving 17 bases between the germline ends. The CDR3 loop spans 13 amino acids. The CDR3 DNA is TGTGCCTGGGCCCCCCTCGCTCGGTCCGAGCAGTACTTC. Translation gives CAWAPLARSEQYF. Variable domain in full (rest from reference TRBV30 and TRBJ2-7): SQTIHQWPATLVQPVGSPLSLECTVEGTSNPNLYWYRQAAGRGLQLLFYSVGIGQISSEVPQNLSASRPQDRQFILSSKKLLLSDSGFYLCAWAPLARSEQYFGPGTRLTVT.

This clone was picked up a small number of times. The chain is built from TRBV6-5 and TRBJ2-7; unclear D gene. The CDR3 sequence is 15 residues long. The germline gives CDR1 MNHEY, CDR2 SVGAGI. Trimming cost V 6 bases and J 0 bases, with 15 bases left between them. DNA for the CDR3: TGTGCCAGCAGCCCCGACACCGCGAGCTCCTACGAGCAGTACTTC. It yields the protein CASSPDTASSYEQYF.

This clone was observed once. The chain couples TRBV6-1 to TRBJ2-2; 7 bases are shared with TRBD1. From germline, CDR1 is MNHNS and CDR2 SASEGT. V lost 2 bases to trimming and J lost 6 bases; unmatched junction nucleotides: 12. This CDR3 contains 17 residues. The chain's CDR3 is CASSEWGRGWVAGELFF. CDR3 in DNA: TGTGCCAGCAGTGAATGGGGCAGGGGGTGGGTTGCCGGGGAGCTGTTTTTT.

This clone was detected only a few times. The chain joins TRBV4-1 to TRBJ2-1, with TRBD1 matching over 8 bases. CDR3 size: 17 residues. Germline-derived CDR1 and CDR2 are MGHRA and YSYEKL. Germline trimming cut 1 base from V and 0 bases from J; bases unmatched to any gene: 5. The CDR3, as DNA: TGCGCCAGCAGCCAAGGGGTGACAGGGGTCTCCTACAATGAGCAGTTCTTC. Its translation: CASSQGVTGVSYNEQFF.

This chain links TRBV5-1 with TRBJ2-1; tentatively, D is TRBD1 (5 bases). In germline, CDR1 is SGHRS, CDR2 YFSETQ. The CDR3 has 18 residues. Between the trimmed V and J ends, which lost 0 bases and 5 bases, there was a span of 21 bases. CDR3 residues: CASSLVVGRPPPDNEQFF. The CDR3 DNA is TGCGCCAGCAGCTTGGTGGTGGGGCGGCCCCCGCCTGACAATGAGCAGTTCTTC.

This clone was counted a single time. The rearrangement links TRBV23-1 to TRBJ1-2, with TRBD1 as a possible D gene (5 bases). TRBV23-1 is an ORF for which the function is uncertain. The V gene lost 3 bases and the J gene lost 2 bases, with 25 bases spanning the gap. The CDR3 contains 19 residues. CDR3 sequence reads: CASSHRAGRQKVLNYGYTF. The CDR3 DNA is TGCGCCAGCAGTCACCGGGCCGGTCGACAGAAAGTATTGAACTATGGCTACACCTTC.

This clone was observed once. Distinct nucleotide sequences in the sample also encode this CDR3. The chain links TRBV7-2 to TRBJ2-5; 12 nucleotides match TRBD2. This CDR3 is built from 18 residues. Germline CDR1 is SGHTA and CDR2 is FQGNSA. The V gene end was trimmed by 5 bases and the J gene end by 2 bases; junction bases not matched to a gene: 12. DNA of the CDR3: TGTGCCAGCAGCCCCGGTTCTAGCGGGGGGGCTGGACAAGAGACCCAGTACTTC. Translated: CASSPGSSGGAGQETQYF.

J is TRBJ2-7 and V is TRBV6-1; D is undetermined. The CDR3 covers 11 residues. The germline gives CDR1 MNHNS, CDR2 SASEGT. The ends were cut back, 8 bases at V and 3 bases at J, with 8 bases in the middle. The CDR3 DNA is TGTGCCAGCCCCTCCCTCTACGAGCAGTACTTC. Translation: CASPSLYEQYF.

The J gene is TRBJ1-5, the V gene TRBV5-1, with 9 bases identical to TRBD1. Germline assignment: CDR1 SGHRS and CDR2 YFSETQ. The CDR3 has 15 residues. V shed 0 bases, J shed 4 bases, and the junction held 2 bases outside the gene matches. The CDR3 DNA is TGCGCCAGCAGCTTGGACAGGGGGCCAAATCAGCCCCAGCATTTT. It specifies CASSLDRGPNQPQHF.

This chain uses TRBV30 with TRBJ1-2; D is ambiguous. With 0 bases removed from V and 5 bases from J, the gap between germline ends came to 7 bases. The CDR3 contains 12 residues. Germline CDR1 and CDR2: GTSNPN and SVGIG (reference sequence). CDR3 residues: CAWSVRVYGYTF. In DNA form, the CDR3 reads TGTGCCTGGAGTGTACGGGTGTATGGCTACACCTTC.

This clone was observed a few times. This chain links TRBV5-1 with TRBJ2-7; D unresolved. With 4 bases removed from V and 1 base from J, the gap between germline ends came to 15 bases. Per the germline V gene, CDR1 is SGHRS and CDR2 is YFSETQ. The CDR3 consists of 15 residues. CDR3 region: CASSLPGSKSYEQYF. CDR3 sequence (DNA): TGCGCCAGCAGCCTCCCCGGGTCGAAGTCCTACGAGCAGTACTTC.

V gene TRBV27 combines with J gene TRBJ2-7; weak D call: TRBD2 (5 bases). The CDR3 sequence is 15 residues long. Germline loops: CDR1 MNHEY, CDR2 SMNVEV (reference sequence). The V end lost 7 bases, the J end lost 0 bases, and 16 bases lay between the germline ends. The CDR3 loop reads CASTAPEGRSYEQYF. CDR3 nucleotide sequence: TGTGCCAGCACCGCTCCAGAGGGCCGCTCCTACGAGCAGTACTTC.

The V gene is TRBV6-5, the J gene TRBJ1-6, with TRBD1 matching over 8 bases. Germline CDR1 is MNHEY and CDR2 is SVGAGI. This CDR3 has 14 amino acids. After removal of 5 bases from V and 6 bases from J, the junction contained 3 bases not matched to a gene. The CDR3 DNA reads as TGTGCCAGCAGTGGGACAGGTTTTAATTCACCCCTCCACTTT. It is translated as CASSGTGFNSPLHF.